One and the same sample provided the 19 T cell receptor beta chains below, sequenced in a study of response to subunit inactivated influenza vaccine. TCRdb itself ran the RT-PCR reads through MiXCR, one entry per CDR3 protein. The data show almost 250,000 distinct CDR3 sequences, 12% seen once. Material: non-naive T cells sorted from PBMCs, obtained 14 to 15 days before vaccination. All receptors derive from a man aged 45-65 years who received an inactivated influenza vaccine.

The V call is TRBV6-2 or TRBV6-3, the J call TRBJ1-2; D remains unclear. Germline CDR1 and CDR2: MNHEY and SVGEGT. V gave up 2 bases and J gave up 4 bases, with 11 bases separating them. The CDR3 extends over 14 amino acids. The CDR3: CASSYVVQTYGYTF. CDR3 bases: TGTGCCAGCAGTTACGTTGTTCAAACCTATGGCTACACCTTC.

The rearrangement joins TRBV28 to TRBJ2-1; 8 bases match TRBD2. Trimming removed 7 bases from V and 6 bases from J; junction bases left unmatched: 8. CDR3 length equals 14 residues. Germline values: CDR1 MDHEN, CDR2 SYDVKM. The CDR3 coding sequence is TGTGCCAGCACCTCGGGCGGGAGGATCAATGAGCAGTTCTTC. As protein: CASTSGGRINEQFF.

This clonotype was found a few times. This chain links TRBV15 with TRBJ2-3; D gene unclear. V dropped 1 base and J dropped 1 base, with 3 bases sitting between them. Germline V gene data show CDR1 as LNHNV and CDR2 as YYDKDF (reference sequence). The length of the CDR3 is 13 residues. DNA of the CDR3: TGTGCCACCAGCAGAGGTGGCACAGATACGCAGTATTTT. Translation gives CATSRGGTDTQYF.

This clonotype has only a few counts. The chain combines TRBV19 with TRBJ1-2; 7 positions agree with TRBD1. Per germline, CDR1 LNHDA and CDR2 SQIVND (reference sequence). The V gene end was trimmed by 3 bases and the J gene end by 2 bases; junction bases not matched to a gene: 3. The CDR3 contains 14 residues. The CDR3: CASSILGQNYGYTF. The DNA of the CDR3 is TGTGCCAGTAGTATTCTGGGACAGAACTATGGCTACACCTTC.

This clonotype was counted only a few times. CDR3 DNA sequence: TGTGCCAGCAGGGGGGGGCTTGGGGCCAACGTCCTGACTTTC. Amino acids: CASRGGLGANVLTF. The chain uses TRBV28 and TRBJ2-6; tentative D call: TRBD2 (7 bases). Germline CDR1 reads MDHEN; CDR2 reads SYDVKM. This CDR3 has 14 amino acids. The V end lost 6 bases, the J end lost 3 bases, and 9 bases lay between the germline ends.

This clonotype appeared many times. The V and J genes are TRBV6-1 and TRBJ2-7; D could derive from TRBD1 or TRBD2 (5 bases each). Trimming took off 4 bases at V and 2 bases at J, with 18 bases between the two ends. The CDR3 length is 16 residues. The germline V gene has CDR1 MNHNS and CDR2 SASEGT. CDR3 sequence reads: CASSVGPLDGAYEQYF. For the CDR3, the DNA is TGTGCCAGCAGTGTGGGACCATTGGATGGGGCCTACGAGCAGTACTTC.

The CDR3 sequence: CASSQAPRGQRQETQYF. CDR3 DNA: TGCGCCAGCAGCCAAGCACCGCGCGGACAGCGACAAGAGACCCAGTACTTC. The chain is built from TRBV4-1 and TRBJ2-5; the D gene is possibly TRBD1 (6 bases). CDR3 length: 17 amino acids. V gave up 1 base and J gave up 2 bases, with 17 bases separating them. The germline CDR1 and CDR2 sequences are MGHRA and YSYEKL.

V usage is TRBV10-3 and J usage is TRBJ2-7; 7 bases align to TRBD1. There are 15 residues in the CDR3. Germline-derived CDR1 and CDR2 are ENHRY and SYGVKD. V lost 2 bases to trimming and J lost 5 bases; unmatched junction nucleotides: 9. CDR3 in DNA: TGTGCCATCAGTGAGCAGGGGGTAAGGGGCCACGAGCAGTACTTC. This translates into CAISEQGVRGHEQYF.

This clonotype appeared many times. V usage is TRBV5-1 and J usage is TRBJ2-2; D may be TRBD1 (6 bases). Germline values: CDR1 SGHRS, CDR2 YFSETQ. CDR3 length: 15 residues. Trimming took 5 bases from V and 5 from J, leaving 16 bases between them. The CDR3 here is CASRRGHRDTGELFF. For the CDR3, the DNA is TGCGCCAGCAGACGCGGCCACAGGGATACCGGGGAGCTGTTTTTT.

The chain carries TRBV11-2 and TRBJ1-5; no definite D call. The CDR3 has 13 amino acids. Trimming removed 5 bases from V and 3 bases from J, with 8 bases in between. The germline gives CDR1 SGHAT, CDR2 FQNNGV. In nucleotides, the CDR3 is TGTGCCAGCAGCCGGGAGTTCAATCAGCCCCAGCATTTT. As protein: CASSREFNQPQHF. Full variable domain (remainder filled in from reference TRBV11-2 and TRBJ1-5): EAGVAQSPRYKIIEKRQSVAFWCNPISGHATLYWYQQILGQGPKLLIQFQNNGVVDDSQLPKDRFSAERLKGVDSTLKIQPAKLEDSAVYLCASSREFNQPQHFGDGTRLSIL.

This clonotype was observed at least ten times. J is TRBJ1-1 and V is TRBV20-1; D unresolved. The V end lost 2 bases, the J end lost 2 bases, and 9 bases lay between the germline ends. Germline CDR1 is DFQATT and CDR2 is SNEGSKA (reference sequence). CDR3 length equals 13 residues. The CDR3 coding sequence is TGCAGTGCTAGAAGGCAGTCTAACACTGAAGCTTTCTTT. Amino acids: CSARRQSNTEAFF.

This clonotype was counted ten times or more. V and J are TRBV2 and TRBJ2-7, with D perhaps TRBD2 (5 bases). The CDR3 loop spans 14 amino acids. Germline V gene lookup returns CDR1 SNHLY and CDR2 FYNNEI. V lost 6 bases and J lost 2, with 14 bases in between. CDR3 loop: CASRFAGYAYEQYF. The CDR3 DNA is TGTGCCAGCAGATTCGCGGGTTATGCCTACGAGCAGTACTTC.

This clonotype was detected a few times. CDR3 amino acids: CASSLAGREYEQYF. The CDR3 DNA follows: TGTGCCAGCAGTTTAGCGGGCAGGGAATACGAGCAGTACTTC. The J gene is TRBJ2-7, the V gene TRBV12-3 or TRBV12-4; a possible D gene is TRBD1 (5 bases). V was pared by 0 bases and J by 4 bases, with 10 bases between. The CDR3 length is 14 residues.

This clonotype was observed a few times. This sequence joins TRBV20-1 and TRBJ2-3, with D perhaps given as TRBD1 or TRBD2 (6 bases each). Germline CDR1 DFQATT, CDR2 SNEGSKA (reference sequence). Between the trimmed V and J ends, which lost 2 bases and 2 bases, there was a span of 11 bases. The length of the CDR3 is 14 residues. CDR3 loop: CSARFPGATDTQYF. CDR3 nucleotides: TGCAGTGCTAGATTTCCGGGGGCCACAGATACGCAGTATTTT.

J is TRBJ1-5 and V is TRBV24-1, with D possibly TRBD1 on 6 matching bases. Per germline, CDR1 KGHDR and CDR2 SFDVKD. This CDR3 is built from 13 residues. V lost 7 bases to trimming and J lost 6 bases, with 12 bases between them. The CDR3 DNA reads as TGTGCCACCAGAGCAGGGGATAGTCAGCCCCAGCATTTT. Protein product: CATRAGDSQPQHF.

The sample holds a few counts of this clonotype. The V gene is TRBV20-1, the J gene TRBJ2-5; 12 bases map to TRBD2. The germline V gene has CDR1 DFQATT and CDR2 SNEGSKA (reference sequence). CDR3 length: 17 residues. V gave up 0 bases and J gave up 4 bases; unmatched junction bases: 9. CDR3 coding DNA: TGCAGTGCTAGAGATTGGCGACTAGCGGGAGTTCGAGAGACCCAGTACTTC. Translated: CSARDWRLAGVRETQYF.

The chain couples TRBV7-9 to TRBJ2-7; maybe TRBD2 (5 bases). With 1 base removed from V and 3 bases from J, the gap between germline ends came to 10 bases. The CDR3 sequence is 14 residues long. Germline values: CDR1 SEHNR, CDR2 FQNEAQ (reference sequence). CDR3 amino acids: CASSLVSGFYEQYF. CDR3 coding DNA: TGTGCCAGCAGCTTAGTCTCGGGATTCTACGAGCAGTACTTC.

In this sample, this clonotype turned up a few times. The rearrangement joins TRBV24-1 to TRBJ2-3; D is unresolved. The CDR3 consists of 13 residues. The germline V gene encodes CDR1 KGHDR and CDR2 SFDVKD. V was trimmed by 10 bases and J by 1 base, leaving 11 bases between them. CDR3 protein: CATSNPGTDTQYF. The CDR3 nucleotides are TGTGCCACTTCTAATCCCGGCACAGATACGCAGTATTTT.

This chain joins TRBV5-6 and TRBJ2-3; no clear D. This CDR3 spans 15 amino acids. V shed 0 bases and J shed 2 bases, with 10 bases lying between them. CDR1 is SGHDT, CDR2 YYEEEE, per germline. The CDR3 DNA is TGTGCCAGCAGCTTGGAGGCGGACCTCACAGATACGCAGTATTTT. Its protein is CASSLEADLTDTQYF.